The source of this TCR beta chain is a study of T cells in Graves' hyperthyroidism and ophthalmopathy. About the research overall: Peripheral blood was secured at the point of initial diagnosis, before any treatment. Study results and caveats: Researchers found most expanded thyroid clonotypes above 0.001 in blood as well.

Out of roughly 9.1 ml of fresh peripheral blood came the PBMCs. RNA transcripts gave rise to amplified TCR beta CDR3 regions. A first-round RT-PCR of the TCR CDR3 used the HTBI primer set. TCRdb analysed the multiplex PCR reads with MiXCR anew, one entry per CDR3 protein. The sample holds around 560,000 distinct CDR3 sequences, over 15% seen once. The CDR3 covers 13 residues. V gave up 8 bases and J gave up 4 bases, with 15 bases separating them. This clonotype was recorded at least ten times. The antigen remains unidentified. Sample: blood. The chain joins TRBV12-3 or TRBV12-4 to TRBJ2-7, with D tentatively TRBD2 (5 bases). This clonotype was sampled from a woman in her late teens or twenties with Graves' hyperthyroidism. The chain's CDR3 is CASGMSDFYEQYF. In DNA, the CDR3 is TGTGCCAGCGGAATGTCGGACTTTTACGAGCAGTACTTC.